This T cell receptor (beta chain) was documented in a study of blood T cell repertoires in COVID-19. Study context: There were acute and convalescent COVID-19 samples, and they came from the United States, Italy and Spain. PBMCs, B-cell-depleted T cells, or T cells provided the cDNA or gDNA that made up the material.

The CDR3 is made up of 14 amino acids. Trimming shortened V by 0 bases and J by 8 bases, and 13 bases separated the two germline ends. Germline values: CDR1 MGHRA, CDR2 YSYEKL. Per the original methods: The assay estimated nucleated cells by amplifying reference gene primers. Assay used: immunoSEQ multiplex PCR; TCRdb lists only in-frame clones, some missing. V and J calls and clone size come straight from that table; D and trimming were deduced from the DNA. The sample lists 48,000 or so clones, under 90% seen once, with over 4.5% in the top ten. The TCR originated in a woman between 55 and 75 years old with acute or convalescent COVID-19. The rearrangement joins TRBV4-1 to TRBJ1-2, with D possibly being TRBD1 (5 bases). The specimen sequenced was peripheral blood. CDR3 DNA: TGCGCCAGCAGCCAAGATGAAGGGTGGGGCGGCTACACCTTC. Amino acid sequence: CASSQDEGWGGYTF.